Listed here is a single T cell receptor (beta chain). Its specificity is unknown. The CDR3 contains 14 residues. The germline V gene has CDR1 MNHNS and CDR2 SASEGT. Unmatched junction bases numbered 4, after V lost 7 bases and J lost 1 base. In the PCR, 60 Vbeta and 13 Jbeta primers were used. The data were produced by immunoSEQ multiplex PCR, yet TCRdb's version contains in-frame clones alone and is incomplete. Reported are over 100,000 clones; the ten largest clones contain over 1.5%. The sample originates from a study of cytomegalovirus exposure and HLA in healthy donors. Findings and caveats of the study: In the analysis, some V segments, TRBV6-2 and TRBV6-3 included, were excluded as indistinguishable. In a later analysis, donors in an Asian-associated ancestry cluster reportedly had fewer N-insertions in productive TCRs than the cohort mean. Listed as cytomegalovirus-associated were about 160 TCR beta chains.

Sequencing was carried out using PBMCs. This sequence joins TRBV6-1 and TRBJ1-2, with 9 nucleotides matching TRBD1. The receptor was derived from a woman in her thirties or forties in good health and CMV-seropositive. CDR3 residues: CASKDRGYNYGYTF. CDR3 DNA sequence: TGTGCCAGCAAAGACAGGGGGTATAACTATGGCTACACCTTC.